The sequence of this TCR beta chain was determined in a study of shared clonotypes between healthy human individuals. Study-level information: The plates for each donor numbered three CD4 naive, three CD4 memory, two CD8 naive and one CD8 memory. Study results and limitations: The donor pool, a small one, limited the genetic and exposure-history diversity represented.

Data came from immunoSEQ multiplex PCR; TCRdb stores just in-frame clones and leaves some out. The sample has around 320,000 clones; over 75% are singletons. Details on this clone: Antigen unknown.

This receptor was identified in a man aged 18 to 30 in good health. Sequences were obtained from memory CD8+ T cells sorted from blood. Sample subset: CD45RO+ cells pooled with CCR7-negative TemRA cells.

CDR3 DNA sequence: TGTGCCAGCAGCTTAAACGGGTACGAGCAGTACTTC. The encoded protein is CASSLNGYEQYF. The gene calls are TRBV5-6 and TRBJ2-7; D is unclear. The CDR3 extends over 12 amino acids. Looked up from germline, CDR1 is SGHDT and CDR2 is YYEEEE. V was cut by 2 bases and J by 4 bases, with 7 bases left in between. Full variable domain (outside the CDR3, taken from reference TRBV5-6 and TRBJ2-7): DAGVTQSPTHLIKTRGQQVTLRCSPKSGHDTVSWYQQALGQGPQFIFQYYEEEERQRGNFPDRFSGHQFPNYSSELNVNALLLGDSALYLCASSLNGYEQYFGPGTRLTVT.